This entry lists 10 T cell receptor beta chains sequenced from one sample in a study of blood T cell repertoires in COVID-19 (dated by TCRdb to the early 2020s). Libraries came from the immunoSEQ multiplex PCR assay. TCRdb took this table from immuneACCESS and kept in-frame rearrangements with V and J called. Such tables lack part of the clones; where checked against another copy, unresolved V genes explain under half of the gap, and the rest is unexplained. This sample holds about 140,000 clones; 75% to 90% were observed only once. Roughly a tenth of the sample rests with the top ten. Sequencing input: peripheral blood. The receptors shown here come from a man aged 60 to 75 with active or convalescent COVID-19.

The chain employs TRBV11-2 and TRBJ1-4; a possible D gene is TRBD1 (5 bases). V gave up 8 bases and J gave up 6 bases, with 16 bases separating them. Germline lookup yields CDR1 SGHAT and CDR2 FQNNGV. CDR3 length: 14 amino acids. This CDR3 is CASRRGGMDEKLFF. DNA for the CDR3: TGTGCCAGCCGGCGGGGGGGGATGGATGAAAAACTGTTTTTT.

V is TRBV5-5 and J is TRBJ1-1; D remains unclear. V shed 0 bases and J shed 3 bases, with 6 bases lying between them. The CDR3 has 13 amino acids. Germline V lookup: CDR1 SGHKS, CDR2 YYEKEE (reference sequence). CDR3 in DNA: TGTGCCAGCAGCTTGGATTCGGACACTGAAGCTTTCTTT. Its translation: CASSLDSDTEAFF.

The V and J genes are TRBV2 and TRBJ1-3; D is undetermined. V was clipped by 7 bases and J by 0 bases, with 10 bases between them. The CDR3 covers 14 residues. Per germline, CDR1 SNHLY and CDR2 FYNNEI. In DNA, the CDR3 is TGTGCCAGCAATCAGGTCTCCTCTGGAAACACCATATATTTT. The encoded protein is CASNQVSSGNTIYF.

This clone appeared once. This chain joins TRBV3-1 (or the pseudogene TRBV3-2) and TRBJ2-1, with 8 bases identical to TRBD1. CDR3 length equals 15 residues. V lost 3 bases, J lost 1 base, and 2 bases stayed unmatched. Germline V CDR1 and CDR2: LGHDT, YNNKEL (reference sequence). In DNA form, the CDR3 reads TGTGCCAGCAGCCACCGGGACAGGTCCTACAATGAGCAGTTCTTC. Its protein is CASSHRDRSYNEQFF.

The J gene is TRBJ1-2, the V gene TRBV19; D is perhaps TRBD1 (6 bases). Germline V gene lookup returns CDR1 LNHDA and CDR2 SQIVND (reference sequence). The V end was cut by 6 bases, the J end by 7 bases, with 12 bases between. The length of the CDR3 is 12 residues. Written as DNA, the CDR3 is TGTGCCAGTAGACAGGGTGGAAGTGGCTACACCTTC. Translation: CASRQGGSGYTF.

The chain uses TRBV29-1 and TRBJ2-2; 11 bases fit TRBD1. Germline assignment: CDR1 SQVTM and CDR2 ANQGSEA. The CDR3 loop spans 16 amino acids. V dropped 4 bases and J dropped 1; count of bases not matched to a gene: 5. CDR3 DNA sequence: TGCAGCGTTGGGAGGACAGGGGGCTTGAACACCGGGGAGCTGTTTTTT. It encodes CSVGRTGGLNTGELFF.

The chain is built from TRBV18 and TRBJ2-7, with D maybe TRBD1 (6 bases). This CDR3 spans 14 amino acids. Germline CDR1 is KGHSH and CDR2 is LQKENI. V gave up 3 bases and J gave up 2 bases, with 11 bases separating them. CDR3 nucleotides: TGTGCCAGCTCACCGGTCGCAGGGGCCTACGAGCAGTACTTC. The encoded protein is CASSPVAGAYEQYF.

The chain employs TRBV28 and TRBJ2-7; 7 bases agree with TRBD2. The V and J ends lost 6 bases and 1 base, in that order; junction bases with no gene match: 9. The germline V gene encodes CDR1 MDHEN and CDR2 SYDVKM. CDR3 length: 15 amino acids. DNA for the CDR3: TGTGCCAGCAGGGTTTTAGCGGGCCCTTCCTACGAGCAGTACTTC. This encodes CASRVLAGPSYEQYF.

The genes are TRBV3-1 (or the pseudogene TRBV3-2) and TRBJ2-1, with D perhaps matching TRBD1 (5 bases). The CDR3 length is 16 residues. Germline V CDR1 and CDR2: LGHDT, YNNKEL (reference sequence). The V end lost 3 bases, the J end lost 2 bases, and 14 bases lay between the germline ends. CDR3 amino acids: CASSHPTGPTYNEQFF. In DNA form, the CDR3 reads TGTGCCAGCAGCCACCCCACAGGACCCACCTACAATGAGCAGTTCTTC.

The chain employs TRBV9 and TRBJ2-7, with D uncertain. This CDR3 is 15 amino acids long. V gave up 1 base and J gave up 0 bases, with 11 bases separating them. Germline assignment: CDR1 SGDLS and CDR2 YYNGEE. DNA for the CDR3: TGTGCCAGCAGCGTAACCAGCCGGAGCTCCTACGAGCAGTACTTC. Translated: CASSVTSRSSYEQYF.